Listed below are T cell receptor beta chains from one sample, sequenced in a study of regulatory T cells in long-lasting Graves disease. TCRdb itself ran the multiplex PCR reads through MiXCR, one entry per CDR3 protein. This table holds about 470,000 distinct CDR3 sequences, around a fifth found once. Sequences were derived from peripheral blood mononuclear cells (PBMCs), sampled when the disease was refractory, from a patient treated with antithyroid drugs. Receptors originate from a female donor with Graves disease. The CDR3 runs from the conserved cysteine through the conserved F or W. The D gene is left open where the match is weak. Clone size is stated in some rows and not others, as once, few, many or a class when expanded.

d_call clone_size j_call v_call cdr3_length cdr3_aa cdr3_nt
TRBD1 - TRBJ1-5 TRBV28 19 CASSLGTGGGGFSNQPQHF TGTGCCAGCAGTTTAGGGACAGGGGGCGGGGGGTTTAGCAATCAGCCCCAGCATTTT
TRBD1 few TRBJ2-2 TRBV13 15 CASRQTSTGAGELFF TGTGCCAGCAGACAAACGTCTACAGGGGCCGGGGAGCTGTTTTTT
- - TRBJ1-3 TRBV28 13 CASKEGNGNTIYF TGTGCCAGCAAAGAGGGGAACGGAAACACCATATATTTT
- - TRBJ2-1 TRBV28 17 CASSRERQGGAYNEQFF TGTGCCAGCAGTCGAGAAAGACAAGGGGGTGCGTACAATGAGCAGTTCTTC
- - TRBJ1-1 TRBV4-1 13 CASSPPGSAEAFF TGCGCCAGCAGCCCCCCGGGCTCAGCTGAAGCTTTCTTT
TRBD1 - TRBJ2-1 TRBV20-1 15 CSARPGQGALDEQFF TGCAGTGCCCGCCCGGGACAGGGGGCGCTGGATGAGCAGTTCTTC
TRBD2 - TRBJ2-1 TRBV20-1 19 CSAPHLGLAGVSSYNEQFF TGCAGTGCCCCCCACCTAGGGCTAGCGGGAGTATCCTCCTACAATGAGCAGTTCTTC
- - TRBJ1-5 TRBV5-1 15 CASSLEGFGNQPQHF TGCGCCAGCAGCTTGGAGGGATTTGGTAATCAGCCCCAGCATTTT
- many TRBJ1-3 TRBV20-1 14 CSAIGSSSGNTIYF TGCAGTGCTATCGGATCCTCCTCTGGAAACACCATATATTTT
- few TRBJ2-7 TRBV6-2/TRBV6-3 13 CASSYLGPYEQYF TGTGCCAGCAGTTACCTAGGGCCATACGAGCAGTACTTC
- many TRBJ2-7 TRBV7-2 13 CASSLRQTYEQYF TGTGCCAGCAGCTTACGACAGACATACGAGCAGTACTTC
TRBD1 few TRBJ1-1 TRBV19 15 CAGSWTGASNTEAFF TGTGCCGGTTCATGGACAGGGGCATCGAACACTGAAGCTTTCTTT
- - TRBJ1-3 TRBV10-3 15 CAISPTGNSGNTIYF TGTGCCATCAGTCCTACCGGGAACTCTGGAAACACCATATATTTT
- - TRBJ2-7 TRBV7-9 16 CASSYPGSGATYEQYF TGTGCCAGCAGCTACCCTGGTTCAGGGGCGACCTACGAGCAGTACTTC
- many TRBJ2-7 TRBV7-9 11 CASSLVAEQYF TGTGCCAGCAGCTTAGTGGCCGAGCAGTACTTC
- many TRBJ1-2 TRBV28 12 CASSSSLGGYTF TGTGCCAGCAGTTCATCACTAGGGGGCTACACCTTC
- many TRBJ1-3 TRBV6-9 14 CASSYDGLGNTIYF TGTGCCAGCAGTTACGACGGCCTTGGAAACACCATATATTTT
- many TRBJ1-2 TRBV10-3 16 CAISVSGGFPNYGYTF TGTGCCATCAGTGTAAGCGGGGGTTTCCCTAACTATGGCTACACCTTC
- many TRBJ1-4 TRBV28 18 CASTPIAGTHRGNEKLFF TGTGCCAGCACCCCCATCGCCGGGACCCATCGGGGGAATGAAAAACTGTTTTTT
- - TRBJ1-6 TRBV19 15 CASTLYRALGSPLHF TGTGCCAGTACCCTCTACAGGGCCCTCGGTTCACCCCTCCACTTT
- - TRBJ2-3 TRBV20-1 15 CSASLGQSSTDTQYF TGCAGTGCTTCCCTTGGGCAGTCTAGCACAGATACGCAGTATTTT
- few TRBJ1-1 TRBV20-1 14 CSARGAGRVTEAFF TGCAGTGCTCGGGGGGCAGGAAGAGTCACTGAAGCTTTCTTT
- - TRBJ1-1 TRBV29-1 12 CSVEDTQSEAFF TGCAGCGTTGAAGATACCCAGAGTGAAGCTTTCTTT
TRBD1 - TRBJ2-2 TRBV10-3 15 CAIMVGTGDTGELFF TGTGCCATCATGGTGGGGACAGGGGACACCGGGGAGCTGTTTTTT
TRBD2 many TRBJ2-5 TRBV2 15 CASSERGGPGEPQYF TGTGCCAGCAGTGAACGCGGGGGGCCCGGTGAGCCCCAGTACTTC
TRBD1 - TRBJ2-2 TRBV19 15 CASETGTGGVGELFF TGTGCCAGCGAAACCGGGACAGGGGGCGTGGGGGAGCTGTTTTTT
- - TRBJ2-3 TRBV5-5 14 CASRDLSSTDTQYF TGTGCCAGCAGAGACTTAAGTAGCACAGATACGCAGTATTTT
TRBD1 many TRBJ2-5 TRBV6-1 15 CASSTGQGGQETQYF TGTGCCAGCAGTACAGGACAGGGCGGCCAAGAGACCCAGTACTTC
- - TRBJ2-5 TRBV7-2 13 CASSFWPRETQYF TGTGCCAGCAGCTTTTGGCCCCGGGAGACCCAGTACTTC
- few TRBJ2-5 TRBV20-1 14 CSATGPARQETQYF TGCAGTGCTACGGGACCCGCCAGGCAAGAGACCCAGTACTTC
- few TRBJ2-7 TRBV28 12 CASNQGAYEQYF TGTGCCAGCAATCAAGGGGCCTACGAGCAGTACTTC
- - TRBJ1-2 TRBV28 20 CASSSPLRVGTGKMPYGYTF TGTGCCAGCAGTTCTCCGTTAAGGGTTGGAACAGGGAAGATGCCCTATGGCTACACCTTC
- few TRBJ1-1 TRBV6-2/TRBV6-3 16 CASSYRGLEISHGAFF TGTGCCAGCAGTTACAGGGGCCTGGAAATATCGCACGGAGCTTTCTTT
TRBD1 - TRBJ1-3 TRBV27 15 CASSFTGVPGNTIYF TGTGCCAGCAGTTTTACAGGGGTGCCTGGAAACACCATATATTTT
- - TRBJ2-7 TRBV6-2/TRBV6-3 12 CASTKPAYEQYF TGTGCCAGCACCAAGCCAGCCTACGAGCAGTACTTC
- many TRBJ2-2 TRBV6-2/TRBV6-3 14 CASSTGANTGELFF TGTGCCAGCAGTACGGGTGCGAACACCGGGGAGCTGTTTTTT
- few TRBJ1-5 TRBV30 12 CAWTRGDQPQHF TGTGCCTGGACCAGGGGTGATCAGCCCCAGCATTTT
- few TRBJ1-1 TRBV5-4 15 CASSSSGPLYTEAFF TGTGCCAGCAGCTCTTCGGGACCCTTATACACTGAAGCTTTCTTT
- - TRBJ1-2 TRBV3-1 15 CASSQDNSLDYGYTF TGTGCCAGCAGCCAAGATAACTCTTTGGACTATGGCTACACCTTC
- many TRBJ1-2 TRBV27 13 CASSSPANYGYTF TGTGCCAGCAGTTCTCCCGCGAACTATGGCTACACCTTC